Below are 26 T cell receptor beta chains sequenced from a single sample in a study of blood T cells in healthy people across ages. The use of a sample-barcoded 5' primer and a J-beta primer mix characterized a second PCR of roughly 6 to 11 cycles. One entry per CDR3 protein, called by TCRdb with MiXCR from the 5' RACE reads. The sample has over 700,000 distinct CDR3 sequences; approximately 53% are singletons. Sequencing input: blood. These receptors originate from a man of 80 years or more in good health.

The chain has TRBV29-1 and TRBJ2-7, with TRBD1 as a possible D gene (6 bases). The length of the CDR3 is 14 residues. V lost 4 bases, J lost 5 bases, and 18 bases lay in between. The germline gives CDR1 SQVTM, CDR2 ANQGSEA. Here the CDR3 DNA reads TGCAGCGTTGTATCCCCAGGGGTTGTCAACGAGCAGTACTTC. Amino acids: CSVVSPGVVNEQYF.

CDR3 amino acids: CASSLGPRLAGGKEQYF. The DNA of the CDR3 is TGTGCCAGCAGTTTGGGGCCCCGTCTAGCGGGAGGGAAGGAGCAGTACTTC. The chain recombines TRBV28 with TRBJ2-5; TRBD2 matches 12 bases. The germline V gene has CDR1 MDHEN and CDR2 SYDVKM. V lost 3 bases to trimming and J lost 11 bases; unmatched junction nucleotides: 16. The CDR3 is 17 amino acids.

The J gene is TRBJ2-1, the V gene TRBV7-9, with D possibly being TRBD2 (5 bases). CDR1 is SEHNR, CDR2 FQNEAQ, per germline (reference sequence). Trimming cost V 4 bases and J 5 bases, with 18 bases left between them. This CDR3 contains 16 residues. CDR3 sequence (DNA): TGTGCCAGCAGCTCCCAAGGGAGAGCCCGGCACAATGAGCAGTTCTTC. Translated: CASSSQGRARHNEQFF.

This clonotype was seen a single time. CDR3 DNA: TGCAGTGCTCCCGGGGTATTTCACAGAGACGCGTATTTT. This encodes CSAPGVFHRDAYF. The rearrangement links TRBV20-1 to TRBJ2-3; TRBD2 is a possible D gene (5 bases). V gave up 5 bases and J gave up 14 bases, with 23 bases separating them. The CDR3 extends over 13 amino acids. CDR1 and CDR2 from the germline V gene are DFQATT and SNEGSKA (reference sequence).

This chain uses TRBV9 with TRBJ2-1, with D perhaps matching TRBD2 (6 bases). Per germline, CDR1 SGDLS and CDR2 YYNGEE. The CDR3 is made up of 16 amino acids. The ends were cut back, 3 bases at V and 1 base at J, with 14 bases in the middle. CDR3 nucleotides: TGTGCCAGCAGCGAACGGGAGCCAGCATCCTACAATGAGCAGTTCTTC. Encoded protein: CASSEREPASYNEQFF. Variable domain in full (rest from reference TRBV9 and TRBJ2-1): DSGVTQTPKHLITATGQRVTLRCSPRSGDLSVYWYQQSLDQGLQFLIQYYNGEERAKGNILERFSAQQFPDLHSELNLSSLELGDSALYFCASSEREPASYNEQFFGPGTRLTVL.

The rearrangement links TRBV3-1 to TRBJ2-4; D is perhaps TRBD2 (5 bases). The CDR3 totals 13 residues. In germline, CDR1 is LGHDT, CDR2 YNNKEL (reference sequence). Trimming shortened V by 0 bases and J by 6 bases, and 6 bases separated the two germline ends. The CDR3 spells CASSQEGVNIQYF. The CDR3, as DNA: TGTGCCAGCAGCCAAGAGGGAGTAAACATTCAGTACTTC.

The chain combines TRBV7-9 with TRBJ2-7; 7 bases align to TRBD1. Germline-derived CDR1 and CDR2 are SEHNR and FQNEAQ (reference sequence). V shed 5 bases, J shed 2 bases, and the junction held 12 bases outside the gene matches. This CDR3 is built from 16 residues. In DNA, the CDR3 is TGTGCCAGCAGCGCCGCCGGGACAGCTAACCCCTACGAGCAGTACTTC. Its translation is CASSAAGTANPYEQYF.

The chain carries TRBV6-6 and TRBJ1-2, with 8 bases identical to TRBD1. The CDR3 contains 15 residues. Trimming cost V 5 bases and J 7 bases; bases outside gene matches: 12. The germline V gene encodes CDR1 MNHNY and CDR2 SVGAGI (reference sequence). The CDR3 DNA is TGTGCCAGCAGTAACGGACAGGGAGGAAAGGGTGGCTACACCTTC. It translates to CASSNGQGGKGGYTF.

The rearrangement uses TRBV6-5 and TRBJ2-5, with TRBD1 identical over 9 bases. V lost 5 bases and J lost 2; bases outside the gene matches: 6. Germline V gene data show CDR1 as MNHEY and CDR2 as SVGAGI. This CDR3 is built from 15 residues. CDR3 sequence (DNA): TGTGCCAGCAGTACGGCGGGACAGGGACAAGAGACCCAGTACTTC. This gives the protein CASSTAGQGQETQYF.

The chain combines TRBV9 with TRBJ2-1; D ambiguous. Trimming stripped 3 bases from V and 4 bases from J, with 8 bases between. The CDR3 loop spans 13 amino acids. Germline V gene lookup returns CDR1 SGDLS and CDR2 YYNGEE. The chain's CDR3 is CASSASDYNEQFF. The CDR3 bases are TGTGCCAGCAGCGCCTCAGATTACAATGAGCAGTTCTTC.

In the case of this clonotype: At one of its ends the junction is not consistent with the germline gene, which may arise from a read error. The V call is TRBV5-5, the J call TRBJ1-6; tentative D call: TRBD1 (6 bases). The CDR3 runs 14 residues. Germline loops: CDR1 SGHKS, CDR2 YYEKEE (reference sequence). For the CDR3, the DNA is TGTGCCGGCAGCGCGGGACAAAATAATTCACCCCTCCACTTT. It is translated as CAGSAGQNNSPLHF.

The gene calls are TRBV2 and TRBJ1-1; unclear D gene. This CDR3 has 13 amino acids. Trimming took off 8 bases at V and 6 bases at J, with 16 bases between the two ends. The germline V gene has CDR1 SNHLY and CDR2 FYNNEI. The CDR3 here is CASAPVRVAEAFF. As DNA, the CDR3 is TGTGCCAGCGCCCCAGTCCGGGTAGCTGAAGCTTTCTTT.

This clonotype was counted once. V usage is TRBV20-1 and J usage is TRBJ2-7; the match to TRBD2 covers 8 bases. V lost 2 bases, J lost 4 bases, and 7 bases stayed unmatched. CDR3 length: 14 residues. Germline V CDR1 and CDR2: DFQATT, SNEGSKA (reference sequence). In nucleotides, the CDR3 is TGCAGTGCTAGATTTGCGGGAGGTGATTACGAGCAGTACTTC. It translates to CSARFAGGDYEQYF.

The CDR3 nucleotides are TGTGCCAGCAGACCGGACGGGAACTACGAGCAGTACTTC. It encodes CASRPDGNYEQYF. The rearrangement joins TRBV2 to TRBJ2-7; D possibly corresponds to TRBD2 (5 bases). V lost 6 bases and J 3 bases, leaving 12 bases between the germline ends. The germline CDR1 and CDR2 sequences are SNHLY and FYNNEI. The CDR3 is 13 residues long.

This rearrangement joins TRBV6-5 to TRBJ2-7; D remains ambiguous. V was cut by 1 base and J by 1 base, with 11 bases left in between. Germline V CDR1 and CDR2: MNHEY, SVGAGI. This CDR3 is built from 15 residues. CDR3 nucleotides: TGTGCCAGCAGTTACTTAGGGTTTCCTTCCTACGAGCAGTACTTC. Residues: CASSYLGFPSYEQYF.

V gene TRBV28 combines with J gene TRBJ2-1, with D unclear. This CDR3 has 13 residues. Per the germline V gene, CDR1 is MDHEN and CDR2 is SYDVKM. The V and J ends lost 4 bases and 7 bases respectively, with 11 bases between them. As DNA, the CDR3 is TGTGCCAGCAGTTATCAGGAGAGGAATGAGCAGTTCTTC. This encodes CASSYQERNEQFF. Complete variable domain (other parts from reference TRBV28 and TRBJ2-1): DVKVTQSSRYLVKRTGEKVFLECVQDMDHENMFWYRQDPGLGLRLIYFSYDVKMKEKGDIPEGYSVSREKKERFSLILESASTNQTSMYLCASSYQERNEQFFGPGTRLTVL.

There are a few counts of this clonotype. This chain uses TRBV12-3 or TRBV12-4 with TRBJ2-2; no clear D. The CDR3 extends over 13 amino acids. V lost 5 bases and J 3 bases, leaving 7 bases between the germline ends. This CDR3 is CASSAGDTGELFF. In DNA form, the CDR3 reads TGTGCCAGCAGTGCTGGGGACACCGGGGAGCTGTTTTTT.

The V call is TRBV24-1, the J call TRBJ2-1; no clear D gene. Germline V gene lookup returns CDR1 KGHDR and CDR2 SFDVKD. Trimming stripped 5 bases from V and 3 bases from J, with 13 bases between. CDR3 length equals 15 residues. The CDR3 region has the DNA TGTGCCACCAGTGCCCGGCAGGCTAACTACAATGAGCAGTTCTTC. As protein: CATSARQANYNEQFF.

V usage is TRBV9 and J usage is TRBJ2-7, with 12 bases that match TRBD1. The length of the CDR3 is 16 residues. Germline V gene data show CDR1 as SGDLS and CDR2 as YYNGEE. V gave up 4 bases and J gave up 4 bases; unmatched junction bases: 9. The CDR3 reads CASSPRWGQGAYEQYF. The DNA for the CDR3 is TGTGCCAGCAGCCCCCGGTGGGGACAGGGGGCTTACGAGCAGTACTTC.

The chain combines TRBV3-1 with TRBJ2-5; D not resolved. Germline V gene data show CDR1 as LGHDT and CDR2 as YNNKEL (reference sequence). The CDR3 spans 12 residues. The V gene lost 3 bases and the J gene lost 5 bases, with 7 bases spanning the gap. DNA of the CDR3: TGTGCCAGCAGCCACGTCGTGGAGACCCAGTACTTC. This translates into CASSHVVETQYF.

The V gene is TRBV3-1, the J gene TRBJ2-3; 8 bases align to TRBD2. Unmatched junction bases numbered 7, after V lost 1 base and J lost 4 bases. The length of the CDR3 is 16 residues. The germline V gene encodes CDR1 LGHDT and CDR2 YNNKEL (reference sequence). The CDR3 coding sequence is TGTGCCAGCAGCCAAGGGGGGACTAGTCTGCCAGATACGCAGTATTTT. Translated, it gives CASSQGGTSLPDTQYF.

This rearrangement joins TRBV27 to TRBJ2-1; 14 positions match TRBD2. With V trimmed by 1 base and J by 1 base, 3 bases remained unmatched. CDR1 MNHEY and CDR2 SMNVEV come from the germline V gene (reference sequence). This CDR3 spans 18 amino acids. The DNA for the CDR3 is TGTGCCAGCAGTTTATTTGGGACTAGCGGGGGTTCCTACAATGAGCAGTTCTTC. Its protein product is CASSLFGTSGGSYNEQFF.

This clonotype has only one observation. One junction end does not reproduce the germline sequence, and a read error may be involved. The chain carries TRBV11-3 and TRBJ2-1; TRBD1 or TRBD2 may be the D gene (5 bases each). Germline V gene data show CDR1 as SGHNT and CDR2 as YENEEA. The CDR3 is 15 residues long. The CDR3 DNA reads TGTGTCAGCAGCTTTTCGGGGCGCTCCTTCAATGAGCAGTTCTTC. Protein: CVSSFSGRSFNEQFF.

There are a few counts of this clonotype. V usage is TRBV20-1 and J usage is TRBJ2-1, with D maybe TRBD2 (5 bases). V lost 1 base to trimming and J lost 2 bases, with 12 bases between them. Germline CDR1 reads DFQATT; CDR2 reads SNEGSKA (reference sequence). The CDR3 is 15 amino acids. CDR3 sequence reads: CSARVPSGPYNEQFF. The DNA of the CDR3 is TGCAGTGCTAGAGTCCCCAGCGGCCCCTACAATGAGCAGTTCTTC.

CDR3 bases: TGTGCCGCGGGAGAGAACACCGGGGAGCTGTTTTTT. Encoded protein: CAAGENTGELFF. The rearrangement uses TRBV11-2 and TRBJ2-2, with TRBD2 matching over 7 bases. The CDR3 totals 12 residues. V lost 11 bases and J lost 1; bases outside the gene matches: 1. Germline assignment: CDR1 SGHAT and CDR2 FQNNGV.

The chain has TRBV20-1 and TRBJ1-2, with D tentatively TRBD1 (6 bases). CDR1 and CDR2 from the germline V gene are DFQATT and SNEGSKA (reference sequence). This CDR3 comprises 13 residues. V gave up 0 bases and J gave up 3 bases, with 8 bases separating them. The CDR3 coding sequence is TGCAGTGCTAGAGATGGACAGTACTATGGCTACACCTTC. Translation gives CSARDGQYYGYTF.